This is a list of T cell receptor beta chains from one sample in a study of T cells after somatic rescue of genetic block. Only in-frame clones appear in the TCRdb table, and some are missing; sequencing was by immunoSEQ multiplex PCR. The repertoire consists of around 70,000 clones, with under 95% occurring once and the leading ten covering just under 3%. The sequencing sample was made of peripheral blood mononuclear cells (PBMCs). The receptor source for this set is a man aged 35 to 55. Each CDR3 is given without its conserved first and last residue. Rows may omit the clone size; those that give it use once, few, many or a size class.

cdr3_aa | v_call | clone_size | j_call
ASSQEGLAGDTQY | TRBV4-3 | . | TRBJ2-3
ASSLGSRAGETQY | TRBV11-2 | . | TRBJ2-5
ASSLVQLGTGELF | TRBV5-1 | . | TRBJ2-2
ASNVVRGGVSTQY | TRBV28 | . | TRBJ2-5
ASSQRDSRPSGANVLT | TRBV2 | . | TRBJ2-6
ASSGDRGTEAF | TRBV11-2 | . | TRBJ1-1
ASSVYDEQF | TRBV9 | . | TRBJ2-1
ASSTQGGVNEQF | TRBV7-9 | . | TRBJ2-1
ASSLETGSVNTEAF | TRBV7-6 | few | TRBJ1-1
SVDKGASGYT | TRBV29-1 | . | TRBJ1-2
ASRPTGLNTGELF | TRBV2 | . | TRBJ2-2
ASSPANRAGANVLT | TRBV7-2 | . | TRBJ2-6
ASSARLNPLNEKLF | TRBV19 | . | TRBJ1-4
ASSPMGGKYQPQH | TRBV5-5 | . | TRBJ1-5
ASSTDGANTGELF | TRBV6-5 | . | TRBJ2-2
ASSTSTSGPQQF | TRBV19 | . | TRBJ2-1
ATSAGGLEGAVYNEQF | TRBV5-4 | . | TRBJ2-1
ASRAGTGNGQPQH | TRBV6-1 | . | TRBJ1-5
ASSHPSREGTETQY | TRBV5-4 | . | TRBJ2-5
ASSLRGLRLDYGYT | TRBV19 | . | TRBJ1-2
ASSVEGRPLEYNEQF | TRBV9 | . | TRBJ2-1
ASSERPGNTGELF | TRBV5-1 | . | TRBJ2-2
ASSWTGTSEQY | TRBV5-1 | once | TRBJ2-7
ASTSRGVAF | TRBV27 | once | TRBJ1-1
ASSIVHRTSNQPQH | TRBV19 | . | TRBJ1-5
ASSPTRQGNQPQH | TRBV5-5 | . | TRBJ1-5
ASSLEVGSNYEQY | TRBV11-2 | . | TRBJ2-7
ARPQGQGARLRSTDTQY | TRBV5-1 | . | TRBJ2-3
ASSLEPGWGNIQY | TRBV11-3 | . | TRBJ2-4